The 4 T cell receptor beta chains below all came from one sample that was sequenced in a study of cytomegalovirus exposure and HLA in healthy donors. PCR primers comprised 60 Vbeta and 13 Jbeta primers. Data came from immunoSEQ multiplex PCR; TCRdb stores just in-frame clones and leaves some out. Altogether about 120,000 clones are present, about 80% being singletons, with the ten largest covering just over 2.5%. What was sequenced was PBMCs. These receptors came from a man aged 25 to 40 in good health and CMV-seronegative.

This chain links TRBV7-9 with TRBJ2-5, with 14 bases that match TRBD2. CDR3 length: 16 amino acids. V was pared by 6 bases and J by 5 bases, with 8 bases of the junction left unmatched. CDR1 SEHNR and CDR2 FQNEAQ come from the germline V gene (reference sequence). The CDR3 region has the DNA TGTGCCAGCAGTCTTCAGACTAGCGGGAGGGGGGAGACCCAGTACTTC. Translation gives CASSLQTSGRGETQYF.

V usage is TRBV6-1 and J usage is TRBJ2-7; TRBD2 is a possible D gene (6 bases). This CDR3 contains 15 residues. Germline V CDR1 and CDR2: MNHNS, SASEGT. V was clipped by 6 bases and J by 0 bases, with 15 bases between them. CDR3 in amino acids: CASRGLRTISYEQYF. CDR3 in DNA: TGTGCCAGCAGGGGTCTCAGGACTATCTCCTACGAGCAGTACTTC.

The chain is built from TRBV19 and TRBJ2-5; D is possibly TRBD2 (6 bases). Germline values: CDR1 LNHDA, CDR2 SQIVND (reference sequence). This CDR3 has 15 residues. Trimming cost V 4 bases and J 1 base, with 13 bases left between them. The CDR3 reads CASSRYRDSQETQYF. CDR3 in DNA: TGTGCCAGTAGTAGATACCGGGACTCCCAAGAGACCCAGTACTTC.

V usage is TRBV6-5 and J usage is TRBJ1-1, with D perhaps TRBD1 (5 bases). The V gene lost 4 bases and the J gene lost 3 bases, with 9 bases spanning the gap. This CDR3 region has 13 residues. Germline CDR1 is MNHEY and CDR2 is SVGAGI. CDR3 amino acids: CASSSGLYTEAFF. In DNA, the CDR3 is TGTGCCAGCAGTTCAGGGTTATACACTGAAGCTTTCTTT.